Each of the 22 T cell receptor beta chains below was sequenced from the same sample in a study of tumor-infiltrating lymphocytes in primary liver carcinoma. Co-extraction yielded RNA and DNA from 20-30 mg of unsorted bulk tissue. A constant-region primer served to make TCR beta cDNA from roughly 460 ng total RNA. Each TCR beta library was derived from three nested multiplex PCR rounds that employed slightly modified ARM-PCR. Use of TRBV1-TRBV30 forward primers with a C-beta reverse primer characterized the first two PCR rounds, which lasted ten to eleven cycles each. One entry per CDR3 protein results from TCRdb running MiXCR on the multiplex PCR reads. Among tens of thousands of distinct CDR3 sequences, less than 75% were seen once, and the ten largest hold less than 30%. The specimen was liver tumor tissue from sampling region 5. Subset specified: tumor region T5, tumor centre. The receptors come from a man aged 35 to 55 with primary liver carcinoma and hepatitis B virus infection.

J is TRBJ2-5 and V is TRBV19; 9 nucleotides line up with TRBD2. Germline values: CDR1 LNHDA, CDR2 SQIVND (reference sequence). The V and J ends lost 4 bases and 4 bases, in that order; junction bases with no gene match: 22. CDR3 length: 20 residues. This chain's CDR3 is CASSKRGFGLAGVLRETQYF. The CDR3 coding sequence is TGTGCCAGTAGTAAGAGAGGGTTTGGATTAGCGGGAGTTTTGAGAGAGACCCAGTACTTC.

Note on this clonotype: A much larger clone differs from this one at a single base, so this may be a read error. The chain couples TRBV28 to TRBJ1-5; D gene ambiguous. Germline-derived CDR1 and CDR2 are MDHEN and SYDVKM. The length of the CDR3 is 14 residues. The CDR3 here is CACSPPPADQPQHF. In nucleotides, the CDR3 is TGTGCCTGCAGTCCCCCACCGGCGGATCAGCCCCAGCATTTT.

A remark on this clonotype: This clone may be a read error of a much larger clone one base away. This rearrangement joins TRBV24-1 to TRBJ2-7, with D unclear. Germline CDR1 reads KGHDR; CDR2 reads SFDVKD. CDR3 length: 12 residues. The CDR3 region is CATSGGSYDQYF. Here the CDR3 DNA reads TGTGCCACCAGTGGGGGTTCCTACGATCAGTACTTC.

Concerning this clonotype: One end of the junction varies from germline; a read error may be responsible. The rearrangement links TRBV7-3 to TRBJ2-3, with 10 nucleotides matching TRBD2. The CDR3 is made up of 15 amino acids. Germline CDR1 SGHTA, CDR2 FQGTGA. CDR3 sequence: CVSSLSSGSSDTQYF. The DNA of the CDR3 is TGTGTCAGCAGCTTATCTAGCGGGAGTAGTGATACGCAGTATTTT.

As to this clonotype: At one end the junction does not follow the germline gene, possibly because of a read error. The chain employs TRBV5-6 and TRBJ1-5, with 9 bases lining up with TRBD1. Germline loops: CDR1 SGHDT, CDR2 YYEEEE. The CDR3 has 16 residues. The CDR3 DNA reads TGTGCCAGCAGCCGCCAACAGGGGGCAATGAATCAGCCCCAGCATTTC. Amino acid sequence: CASSRQQGAMNQPQHF.

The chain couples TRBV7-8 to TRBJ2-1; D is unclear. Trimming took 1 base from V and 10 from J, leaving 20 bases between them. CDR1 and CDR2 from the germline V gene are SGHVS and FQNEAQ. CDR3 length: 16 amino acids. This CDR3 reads CASSLGSLSNFDEQFF. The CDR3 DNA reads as TGTGCCAGCAGCTTAGGGTCCCTCTCCAACTTCGACGAGCAGTTCTTC.

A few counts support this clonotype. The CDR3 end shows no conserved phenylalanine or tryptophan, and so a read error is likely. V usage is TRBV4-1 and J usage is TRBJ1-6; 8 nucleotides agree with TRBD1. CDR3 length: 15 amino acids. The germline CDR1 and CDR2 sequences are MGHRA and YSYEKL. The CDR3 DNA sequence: TGCGCTAGCAGCCAACCCCGGGACAGGAATTCACCCCTCCACTCT. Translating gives CASSQPRDRNSPLHS.

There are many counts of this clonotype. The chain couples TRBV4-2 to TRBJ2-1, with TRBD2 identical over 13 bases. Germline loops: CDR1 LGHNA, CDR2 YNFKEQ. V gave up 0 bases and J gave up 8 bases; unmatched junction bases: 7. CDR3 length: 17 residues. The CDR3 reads CASSQDLGLAGEDEQFF. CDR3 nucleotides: TGTGCCAGCAGCCAAGATCTTGGACTAGCGGGAGAGGATGAGCAGTTCTTC.

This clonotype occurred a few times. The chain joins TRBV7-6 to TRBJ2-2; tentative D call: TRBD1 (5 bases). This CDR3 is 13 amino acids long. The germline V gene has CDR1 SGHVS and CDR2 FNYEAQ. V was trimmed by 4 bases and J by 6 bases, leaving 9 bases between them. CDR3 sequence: CASSSQGSGELFF. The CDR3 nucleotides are TGTGCCAGCAGCTCTCAGGGTTCCGGGGAGCTGTTTTTT.

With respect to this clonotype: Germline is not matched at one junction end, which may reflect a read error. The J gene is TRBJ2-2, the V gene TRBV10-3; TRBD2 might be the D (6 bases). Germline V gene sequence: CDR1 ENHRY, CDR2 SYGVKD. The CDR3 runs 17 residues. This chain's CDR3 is CAISFSRVAVHTGELFF. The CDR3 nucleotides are TGTGCCATCAGCTTTTCTAGAGTAGCGGTTCACACCGGGGAGCTGTTCTTT.

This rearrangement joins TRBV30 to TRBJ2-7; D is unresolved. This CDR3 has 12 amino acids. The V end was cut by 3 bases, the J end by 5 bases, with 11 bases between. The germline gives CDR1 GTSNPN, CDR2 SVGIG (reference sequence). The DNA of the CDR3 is TGTGCCTGGAGAGGTTACACCAACGAGCAGTACTTC. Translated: CAWRGYTNEQYF.

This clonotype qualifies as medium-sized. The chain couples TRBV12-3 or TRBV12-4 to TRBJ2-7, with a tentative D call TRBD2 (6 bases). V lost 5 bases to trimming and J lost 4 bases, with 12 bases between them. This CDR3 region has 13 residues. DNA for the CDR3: TGTGCCAGCAGTCCCCGGGGGTCATACGAGCAGTACTTC. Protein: CASSPRGSYEQYF.

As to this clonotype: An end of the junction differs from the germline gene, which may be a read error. CDR3 sequence reads: CASSLAGVDSDTQYF. The CDR3 DNA follows: TGTGCCAGCAGTTTAGCGGGGGTTGACTCAGATACCCAGTATTTT. V usage is TRBV28 and J usage is TRBJ2-3; TRBD2 aligns across 7 bases. This CDR3 is built from 15 residues. Germline V lookup: CDR1 MDHEN, CDR2 SYDVKM.

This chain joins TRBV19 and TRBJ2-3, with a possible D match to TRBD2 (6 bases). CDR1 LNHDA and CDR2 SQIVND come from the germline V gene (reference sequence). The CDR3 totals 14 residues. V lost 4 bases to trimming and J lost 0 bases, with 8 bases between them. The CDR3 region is CASSTGTSTDTQYF. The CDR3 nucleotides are TGTGCCAGTAGTACCGGGACTAGCACAGATACGCAGTATTTT.

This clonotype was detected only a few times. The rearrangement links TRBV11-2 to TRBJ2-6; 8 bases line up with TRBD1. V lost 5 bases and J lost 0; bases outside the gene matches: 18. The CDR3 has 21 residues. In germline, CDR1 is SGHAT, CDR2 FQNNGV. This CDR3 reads CASSMGGDRGISLSGANVLTF. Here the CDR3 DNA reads TGTGCCAGCAGCATGGGGGGAGACAGGGGCATTTCCCTCTCTGGGGCCAACGTCCTGACTTTC.

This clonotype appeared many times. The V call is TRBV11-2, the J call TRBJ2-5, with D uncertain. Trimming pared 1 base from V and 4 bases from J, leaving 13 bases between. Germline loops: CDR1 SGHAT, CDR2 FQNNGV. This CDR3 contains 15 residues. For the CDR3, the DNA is TGTGCCAGCAGCTTAGGAGAGTTGGTGGGAGAGACCCAGTACTTC. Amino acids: CASSLGELVGETQYF.

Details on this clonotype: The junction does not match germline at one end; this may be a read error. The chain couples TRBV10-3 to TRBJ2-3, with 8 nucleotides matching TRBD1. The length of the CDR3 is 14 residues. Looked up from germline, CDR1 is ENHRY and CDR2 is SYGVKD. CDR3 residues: CAISGRTGKDTQYF. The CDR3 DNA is TGTGCCATCAGTGGGAGGACAGGGAAGGATACGCAGTATTTC.

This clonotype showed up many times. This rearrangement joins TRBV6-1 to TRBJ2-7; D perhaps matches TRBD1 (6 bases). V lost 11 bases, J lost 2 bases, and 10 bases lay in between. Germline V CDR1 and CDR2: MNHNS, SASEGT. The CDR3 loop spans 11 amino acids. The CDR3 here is CAEGGTYEQYF. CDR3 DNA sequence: TGTGCCGAAGGGGGAACCTACGAGCAGTACTTC.

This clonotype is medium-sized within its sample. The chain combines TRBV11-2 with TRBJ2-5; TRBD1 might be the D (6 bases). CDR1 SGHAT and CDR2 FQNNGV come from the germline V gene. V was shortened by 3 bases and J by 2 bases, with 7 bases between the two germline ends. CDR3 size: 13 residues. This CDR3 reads CASSFDRQETQYF. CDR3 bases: TGTGCCAGCAGCTTTGACAGGCAAGAGACCCAGTACTTC.

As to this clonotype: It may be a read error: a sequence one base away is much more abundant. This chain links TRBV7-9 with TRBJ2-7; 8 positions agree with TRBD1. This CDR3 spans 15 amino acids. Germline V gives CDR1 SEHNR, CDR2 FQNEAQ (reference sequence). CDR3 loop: CVSSGPGTGIYEQYF. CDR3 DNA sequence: TGTGTCAGCAGCGGGCCCGGGACAGGTATTTACGAGCAGTACTTC.

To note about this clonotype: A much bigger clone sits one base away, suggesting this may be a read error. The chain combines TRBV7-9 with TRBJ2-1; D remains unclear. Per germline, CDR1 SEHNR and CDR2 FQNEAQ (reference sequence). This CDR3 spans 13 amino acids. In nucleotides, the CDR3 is TGTGCCAGCAGCTCGCAGATTAGCAATGAGCAGCTCTTC. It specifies CASSSQISNEQLF.

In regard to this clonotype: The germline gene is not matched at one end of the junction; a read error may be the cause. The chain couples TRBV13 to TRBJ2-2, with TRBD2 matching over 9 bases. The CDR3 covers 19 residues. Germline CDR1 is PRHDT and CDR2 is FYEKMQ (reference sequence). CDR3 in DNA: TGTGCTAGCAGCTTAGTGTGGGCTAGCGGGACAACGAACACCGGGGAGCTGTTTTTT. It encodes CASSLVWASGTTNTGELFF.